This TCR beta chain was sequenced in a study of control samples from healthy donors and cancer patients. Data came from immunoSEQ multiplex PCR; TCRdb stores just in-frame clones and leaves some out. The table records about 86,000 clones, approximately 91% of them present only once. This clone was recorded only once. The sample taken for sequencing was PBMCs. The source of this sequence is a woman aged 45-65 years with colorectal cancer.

CDR3 coding DNA: TGTGCCAGCAGTCGGGACAGGGGGGTGTCTGGGGCCAACGTCCTGACTTTC. Its protein product is CASSRDRGVSGANVLTF. The chain joins TRBV5-4 to TRBJ2-6; 11 nucleotides line up with TRBD1. This CDR3 is 17 amino acids long. The V gene end was trimmed by 5 bases and the J gene end by 1 base; junction bases not matched to a gene: 5. The germline V gene has CDR1 SGHNT and CDR2 YYREEE (reference sequence).